This T cell receptor (beta chain) was recovered during a study of blood T cell repertoires in COVID-19. Looking at the study overall: Sample material is recorded as cDNA or gDNA derived from T cells, B-cell-depleted T cells, or PBMCs.

Sequencing used immunoSEQ multiplex PCR; TCRdb keeps in-frame clones, though not all of them. The sample includes around 270,000 clones, around 92% seen only once; the top ten take approximately 2.6%. The clonotype originates from a young adult with COVID-19, enrolled during active disease. The sample was peripheral blood.

In DNA, the CDR3 is TGTGCCAGCAGCTACGACACAACTGAAGCTTTCTTT. Translated: CASSYDTTEAFF. The chain recombines TRBV7-9 with TRBJ1-1, with unresolved D. Trimming cost V 4 bases and J 5 bases, with 8 bases left between them. The germline V gene encodes CDR1 SEHNR and CDR2 FQNEAQ (reference sequence). The CDR3 sequence is 12 residues long.